The 24 T cell receptor beta chains listed next were all sequenced from one sample in a study of Graves' ophthalmopathy and Graves' hyperthyroidism. Investigators amplified TCR beta CDR3 regions from RNA transcripts. RT-PCR in the first round used HTBI primers; a second-round multiplex PCR followed. TCRdb re-called the multiplex PCR reads with MiXCR, one entry per CDR3 protein. Among about 390,000 distinct CDR3 sequences listed, about 17% were seen once. The sample consisted of peripheral blood. Receptors originate from an adult woman with stable Graves' hyperthyroidism.

This clonotype was seen ten or more times. Lacking the conserved final phenylalanine or tryptophan, this CDR3 likely reflects a read error. V is TRBV7-2 and J is TRBJ2-7; a weak D match, TRBD1 (6 bases). CDR1 and CDR2 (germline): SGHTA, FQGNSA. The V and J ends lost 1 base and 5 bases respectively, with 12 bases between them. The CDR3 totals 14 residues. CDR3 residues: CASSLGTAIDEQYS. The CDR3 region has the DNA TGTGCCAGCAGCTTAGGGACAGCTATCGACGAGCAGTACTCC.

This clonotype was detected a few times. The chain recombines TRBV2 with TRBJ2-7, with 15 positions matching TRBD2. Germline CDR1 is SNHLY and CDR2 is FYNNEI. This CDR3 spans 17 amino acids. Losses at the gene ends were 5 bases for V and 5 bases for J; bases not matched to a gene: 10. CDR3 loop: CASSSPGLAGGTHEQYF. In DNA form, the CDR3 reads TGTGCCAGCAGTTCACCGGGACTAGCGGGAGGCACCCACGAGCAGTACTTC.

This chain links TRBV9 with TRBJ1-1; tentative D call: TRBD1 (5 bases). Per the germline V gene, CDR1 is SGDLS and CDR2 is YYNGEE. Trimming pared 2 bases from V and 11 bases from J, leaving 22 bases between. The CDR3 extends over 15 amino acids. The CDR3 reads CASSVGLDSGGGAFF. CDR3 nucleotide sequence: TGTGCCAGCAGCGTTGGTTTGGACTCCGGCGGGGGGGCTTTCTTT.

This clonotype appeared a single time. In DNA, the CDR3 is TGTGCCAGCAGTAGCGTCATTGGACAGAGCATTTACTCTCCCTACGAGCAGTACTTC. Translating it yields CASSSVIGQSIYSPYEQYF. This rearrangement joins TRBV6-2 or TRBV6-3 to TRBJ2-7; weak D call: TRBD1 (6 bases). Trimming removed 5 bases at V and 2 bases at J, with 28 bases between. Germline V lookup: CDR1 MNHEY, CDR2 SVGEGT. This CDR3 has 19 residues.

This clonotype was recorded many times. The chain couples TRBV6-2 or TRBV6-3 to TRBJ1-5, with TRBD1 matching over 8 bases. This CDR3 is built from 15 residues. J gave up 3 bases and V 6 bases, and 7 bases lay outside the gene matches. Germline V lookup: CDR1 MNHEY, CDR2 SVGEGT. DNA for the CDR3: TGTGCCAGCAGCACGGGACAGGAAACCAATCAGCCCCAGCATTTT. Protein sequence: CASSTGQETNQPQHF.

This clonotype appeared a few times. This rearrangement joins TRBV3-1 to TRBJ2-5; 7 bases match TRBD1. Looked up from germline, CDR1 is LGHDT and CDR2 is YNNKEL (reference sequence). The CDR3 runs 14 residues. With 5 bases clipped from V and 3 bases from J, the junction kept 6 bases outside the gene matches. Written as DNA, the CDR3 is TGTGCCAGCAGCGAAAGGGGACAGAAAGAGACCCAGTACTTC. Amino acids: CASSERGQKETQYF.

This clonotype occurred many times. V gene TRBV20-1 combines with J gene TRBJ2-5; D possibly corresponds to TRBD1 (6 bases). Looked up from germline, CDR1 is DFQATT and CDR2 is SNEGSKA (reference sequence). The V gene lost 2 bases and the J gene lost 5 bases, with 15 bases spanning the gap. CDR3 length: 14 residues. The CDR3 spells CSARRTVASETQYF. For the CDR3, the DNA is TGCAGTGCTAGAAGGACAGTGGCGTCGGAGACCCAGTACTTC.

In this sample, this clonotype turned up a few times. The chain carries TRBV4-2 and TRBJ2-5; D remains ambiguous. Germline V CDR1 and CDR2: LGHNA, YNFKEQ. V lost 2 bases, J lost 4 bases, and 11 bases lay in between. The CDR3 runs to 14 residues. CDR3 in amino acids: CASSQLPPGETQYF. In nucleotides, the CDR3 is TGTGCCAGCAGCCAATTACCCCCCGGAGAGACCCAGTACTTC.

There are many counts of this clonotype. The chain has TRBV12-3 or TRBV12-4 and TRBJ2-5; 13 positions agree with TRBD2. This CDR3 contains 17 residues. V lost 4 bases, J lost 4 bases, and 9 bases stayed unmatched. The CDR3 sequence is CASSWTSGRSVRETQYF. The CDR3, as DNA: TGTGCCAGCAGTTGGACTAGCGGGAGATCGGTGCGAGAGACCCAGTACTTC.

This clonotype was seen ten or more times. The CDR3 here is CAISESGRGESNQPQHF. CDR3 DNA: TGTGCCATCAGTGAGTCGGGGAGAGGGGAGTCAAATCAGCCCCAGCATTTT. The rearrangement joins TRBV10-3 to TRBJ1-5; TRBD1 might be the D (5 bases). CDR3 size: 17 residues. V lost 0 bases, J lost 4 bases, and 16 bases lay in between. Germline-derived CDR1 and CDR2 are ENHRY and SYGVKD.

This clonotype was picked up many times. The V call is TRBV30, the J call TRBJ2-5; no clear D gene. V lost 0 bases, J lost 4 bases, and 15 bases lay in between. The CDR3 runs 15 residues. Germline V gene lookup returns CDR1 GTSNPN and CDR2 SVGIG (reference sequence). The CDR3 nucleotides are TGTGCCTGGAGTGTATTTGGCAGGTTTAGAGAGACCCAGTACTTC. The encoded protein is CAWSVFGRFRETQYF.

There are a few counts of this clonotype. This chain uses TRBV18 with TRBJ2-2; D remains ambiguous. CDR1 and CDR2 from the germline V gene are KGHSH and LQKENI. The CDR3 covers 13 residues. V shed 2 bases and J shed 7 bases, with 8 bases lying between them. The CDR3 loop is CASSPSTNGELFF. Here the CDR3 DNA reads TGTGCCAGCTCACCAAGTACGAACGGGGAGCTGTTTTTT.

This clonotype has a count of ten or more. The chain uses TRBV4-1 and TRBJ2-7; 12 nucleotides align to TRBD2. CDR3 length: 15 amino acids. Germline values: CDR1 MGHRA, CDR2 YSYEKL. V was pared by 1 base and J by 7 bases, with 5 bases of the junction left unmatched. The CDR3 protein is CASSQGLAGVGEQYF. The CDR3 coding sequence is TGCGCCAGCAGCCAAGGACTAGCGGGAGTGGGAGAGCAGTACTTC.

This rearrangement joins TRBV6-2 or TRBV6-3 to TRBJ2-5; D unresolved. The V and J ends lost 0 bases and 5 bases respectively, with 13 bases between them. The CDR3 sequence is 15 residues long. Per germline, CDR1 MNHEY and CDR2 SVGEGT. The CDR3 loop is CASSYSITRRETQYF. The CDR3 bases are TGTGCCAGCAGTTACTCGATTACGCGCCGGGAGACCCAGTACTTC.

This clonotype was seen repeatedly, ten times or more. This rearrangement joins TRBV6-2 or TRBV6-3 to TRBJ1-1; no clear D gene. In germline, CDR1 is MNHEY, CDR2 SVGEGT. V gave up 7 bases and J gave up 3 bases, with 6 bases separating them. The CDR3 runs 11 residues. CDR3 amino acids: CASIQYTEAFF. The CDR3 nucleotides are TGTGCCAGCATTCAGTACACTGAAGCTTTCTTT.

This rearrangement joins TRBV6-2 or TRBV6-3 to TRBJ2-7, with 11 bases identical to TRBD2. This CDR3 region has 14 residues. V gave up 6 bases and J gave up 7 bases; unmatched junction bases: 8. Germline V gene sequence: CDR1 MNHEY, CDR2 SVGEGT. The CDR3 DNA reads TGTGCCAGCAGATCCGGGACTAGCGGCATGGAGCAGTACTTC. Translated: CASRSGTSGMEQYF.

This clonotype was counted many times. This chain connects TRBV6-1 to TRBJ2-7; 11 bases are shared with TRBD2. V was clipped by 0 bases and J by 2 bases; unmatched bases: 3. CDR3 size: 16 residues. CDR1 is MNHNS, CDR2 SASEGT, per germline. The CDR3 nucleotides read TGTGCCAGCAGTGAAGCCCCGGGACTAGCGGCCTACGAGCAGTACTTC. The encoded protein is CASSEAPGLAAYEQYF.

Ten or more counts support this clonotype. This CDR3 is CASSLILGIYEQYF. The CDR3 region has the DNA TGTGCCAGCAGTTTAATCCTGGGAATCTACGAGCAGTACTTC. V usage is TRBV12-3 or TRBV12-4 and J usage is TRBJ2-7; D uncertain. The CDR3 length is 14 residues. Trimming took 2 bases from V and 3 from J, leaving 11 bases between them.

This chain joins TRBV12-3 or TRBV12-4 and TRBJ1-6; the D is unclear. The CDR3 totals 17 residues. V lost 0 bases to trimming and J lost 5 bases, with 14 bases between them. In DNA form, the CDR3 reads TGTGCCAGCAGTTTAGCGGGCGCCCTCCTTAATAATTCACCCCTCCACTTT. It is translated as CASSLAGALLNNSPLHF.

In this sample, this clonotype turned up a few times. This chain connects TRBV20-1 to TRBJ2-3; 15 positions match TRBD2. The CDR3 totals 16 residues. V was pared by 6 bases and J by 5 bases, with 9 bases of the junction left unmatched. Germline CDR1 is DFQATT and CDR2 is SNEGSKA (reference sequence). The CDR3, as DNA: TGCAGTGCCGCTCCGGGACTAGCGGGAGGACGAGATACGCAGTATTTT. Translated: CSAAPGLAGGRDTQYF.

At least ten counts were recorded for this clonotype. The chain is built from TRBV7-2 and TRBJ1-2; TRBD1 matches 8 bases. In germline, CDR1 is SGHTA, CDR2 FQGNSA. The J segment lost 7 bases and the V segment lost 6 bases, leaving 10 bases of the junction unmatched. The CDR3 is 14 amino acids. The CDR3 DNA reads as TGTGCCAGCAGTCAACGGACAGGGAACATTGGCTACACCTTC. Translation: CASSQRTGNIGYTF.

This clonotype was detected ten times or more. This chain uses TRBV2 with TRBJ2-4; D gene unclear. V was clipped by 3 bases and J by 2 bases, with 5 bases between them. The length of the CDR3 is 13 residues. Germline values: CDR1 SNHLY, CDR2 FYNNEI. This CDR3 is CASSENTKNIQYF. In DNA form, the CDR3 reads TGTGCCAGCAGTGAGAACACCAAAAACATTCAGTACTTC.

This clonotype was seen many times. V is TRBV7-8 and J is TRBJ1-2; 8 nucleotides line up with TRBD1. Per germline, CDR1 SGHVS and CDR2 FQNEAQ. J was trimmed by 3 bases and V by 4 bases; bases with no gene match: 7. CDR3 length: 15 residues. The CDR3 coding sequence is TGTGCCAGCAGCTCAAACGGACAGGGAGACTATGGCTACACCTTC. This sequence encodes CASSSNGQGDYGYTF.

Comment on this clonotype: Germline is not matched at one junction end, which may reflect a read error. The chain's CDR3 is CASSPGLAVYDQYF. CDR3 sequence (DNA): TGTGCCAGCAGCCCGGGACTGGCTGTATACGATCAGTACTTC. The rearrangement links TRBV12-3 or TRBV12-4 to TRBJ2-7, with D possibly being TRBD2 (6 bases). The CDR3 is made up of 14 amino acids.